Sequencing of this T cell receptor beta chain was carried out in a study of vaccination and CD4 T cells after COVID-19. Overall study context: The cells were exposed to overlapping spike peptides originating from SARS-CoV-2, HCoV-NL63, HCoV-OC43 and HCoV-229E for stimulation. General study findings and limits: Median counts of SARS-CoV-2-reactive clonotypes increased from approximately 21 to 40; this difference was not significant.

This CDR3 has 14 residues. Trimming left V 2 bases short and J 0 bases short, with 4 bases between. Germline CDR1 and CDR2: SGHTA and FQGNSA. This clonotype was detected only a few times. Its antigen is not known. Cultured CD4+ T cell DNA was sequenced using the Oncomine TCR Beta short-read assay. After culture, CD4+ T cells served as the source for genomic DNA extraction. TCRdb reprocessed the PCR reads with MiXCR, giving one entry per CDR3 protein. The data show about 22,000 distinct CDR3 sequences, 30% to 35% seen once. Treatment defined: roughly 11-day PBMC culture with coronavirus spike peptide pools or control peptides (ViraFEST assay). ViraFEST sequenced TCRs after peptide-pool expansion of antigen-specific T cells.

The chain joins TRBV7-2 to TRBJ2-2; D is undetermined. The origin of this receptor is a human donor with COVID-19. The specimen was cultured CD4+ T cells from blood. The CDR3 nucleotides are TGTGCCAGCAGCTTACCAACGAACACCGGGGAGCTGTTTTTT. It codes for CASSLPTNTGELFF.